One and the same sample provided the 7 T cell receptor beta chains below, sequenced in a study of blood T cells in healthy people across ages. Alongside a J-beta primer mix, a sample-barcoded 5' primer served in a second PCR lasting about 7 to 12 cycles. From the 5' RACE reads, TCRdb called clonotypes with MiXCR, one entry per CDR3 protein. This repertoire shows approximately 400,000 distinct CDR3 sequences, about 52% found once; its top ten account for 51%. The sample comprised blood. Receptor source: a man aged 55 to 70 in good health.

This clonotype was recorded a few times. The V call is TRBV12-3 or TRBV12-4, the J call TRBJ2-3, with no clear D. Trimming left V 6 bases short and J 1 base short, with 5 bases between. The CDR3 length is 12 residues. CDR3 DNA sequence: TGTGCCAGCAGACCGGGCACAGATACGCAGTATTTT. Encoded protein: CASRPGTDTQYF.

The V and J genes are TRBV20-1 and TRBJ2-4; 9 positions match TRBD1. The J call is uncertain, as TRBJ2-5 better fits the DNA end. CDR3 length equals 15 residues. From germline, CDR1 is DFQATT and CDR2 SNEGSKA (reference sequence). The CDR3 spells CSASGQGGVQETQYF. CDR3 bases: TGCAGTGCGTCGGGACAGGGAGGGGTACAAGAGACCCAGTACTTC.

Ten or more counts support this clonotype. CDR3 protein: CASSSATNSGANVLTF. The DNA for the CDR3 is TGTGCCAGCAGCTCGGCCACTAACTCTGGGGCCAACGTCCTGACTTTC. The V and J genes are TRBV5-5 and TRBJ2-6; D is unclear. Trimming cost V 3 bases and J 0 bases, with 10 bases left between them. This CDR3 has 16 amino acids. Germline V gene sequence: CDR1 SGHKS, CDR2 YYEKEE (reference sequence).

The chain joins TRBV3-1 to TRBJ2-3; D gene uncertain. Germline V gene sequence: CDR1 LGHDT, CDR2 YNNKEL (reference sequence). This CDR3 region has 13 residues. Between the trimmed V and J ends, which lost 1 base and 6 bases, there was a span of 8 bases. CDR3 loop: CASSQVRLDTQYF. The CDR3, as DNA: TGTGCCAGCAGCCAAGTCAGGCTGGATACGCAGTATTTT.

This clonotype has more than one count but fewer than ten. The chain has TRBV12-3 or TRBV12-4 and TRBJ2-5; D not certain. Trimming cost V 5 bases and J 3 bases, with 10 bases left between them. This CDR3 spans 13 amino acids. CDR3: CASSTDGEETQYF. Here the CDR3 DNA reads TGTGCCAGCAGTACGGACGGTGAAGAGACCCAGTACTTC.

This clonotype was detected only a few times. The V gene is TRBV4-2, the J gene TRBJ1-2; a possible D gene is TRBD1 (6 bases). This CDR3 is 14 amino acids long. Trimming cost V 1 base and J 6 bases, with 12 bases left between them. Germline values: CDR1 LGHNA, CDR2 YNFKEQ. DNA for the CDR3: TGTGCCAGCAGCCAAGGTTCCCAGGGGAATGGCTACACCTTC. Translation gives CASSQGSQGNGYTF.

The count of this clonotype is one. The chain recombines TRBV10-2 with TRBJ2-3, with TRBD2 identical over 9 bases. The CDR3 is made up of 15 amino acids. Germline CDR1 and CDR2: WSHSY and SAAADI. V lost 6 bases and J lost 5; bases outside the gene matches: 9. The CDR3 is CASRRRGGHGDTQYF. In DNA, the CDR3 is TGCGCCAGCAGAAGGCGGGGGGGCCACGGAGATACGCAGTATTTT.